Below are 18 T cell receptor beta chains sequenced from a single sample in a study of PD-1 blockade in classical Hodgkin lymphoma (dated by TCRdb to the early 2020s). Library preparation was by the immunoSEQ multiplex PCR assay. TCRdb stores this immuneACCESS table with in-frame sequences only. Part of the clones is absent; in the studies checked, under half of the shortfall reflects unresolved V genes, and no reason is known for the rest. The sample table shows around 30,000 clones, and approximately 70% are seen once. The ten largest clones capture 3.5% to 5% of the sample. This specimen's time point label, per the study, means: cycle 4 day 1 (C4D1), after about 6 weeks of nivolumab. Every trial patient had relapsed after autologous stem cell transplantation, and cohorts A, B and C differed in prior brentuximab vedotin exposure. The sample here was peripheral blood mononuclear cells (PBMCs), taken before the fourth cycle of nivolumab. These receptors were obtained from a human donor with classical Hodgkin lymphoma.

This clone was seen once. The chain has TRBV5-1 and TRBJ2-2; D gene ambiguous. V lost 5 bases and J lost 4, with 15 bases in between. The CDR3 is 15 amino acids. Germline CDR1 reads SGHRS; CDR2 reads YFSETQ. The CDR3: CASSPDHRGTGELFF. CDR3 bases: TGCGCCAGCAGTCCGGACCACCGTGGCACCGGGGAGCTGTTTTTT.

The chain links TRBV7-9 to TRBJ2-7; D may match TRBD1 or TRBD2 (5 bases each). From germline, CDR1 is SEHNR and CDR2 FQNEAQ (reference sequence). This CDR3 contains 14 residues. Trimming left V 4 bases short and J 1 base short, with 11 bases between. CDR3 sequence (DNA): TGTGCCAGCAGCTCGGGGACGGATTCCTACGAGCAGTACTTC. Translated, it gives CASSSGTDSYEQYF. Combining the CDR3 with reference TRBV7-9 and TRBJ2-7 gives the whole variable domain DTGVSQNPRHKITKRGQNVTFRCDPISEHNRLYWYRQTLGQGPEFLTYFQNEAQLEKSRLLSDRFSAERPKGSFSTLEIQRTEQGDSAMYLCASSSGTDSYEQYFGPGTRLTVT.

This clone was observed a few times. CDR3 in amino acids: CAPEMRDPWSYNEQFF. The CDR3 nucleotides are TGTGCCCCAGAGATGAGGGACCCCTGGTCTTACAATGAGCAGTTCTTC. The chain recombines TRBV9 with TRBJ2-1; D tentatively reads TRBD1 or TRBD2 (5 bases each). The CDR3 is 16 residues long. The V gene's germline CDR1 is SGDLS and CDR2 YYNGEE. Trimming pared 10 bases from V and 4 bases from J, leaving 24 bases between.

The chain recombines TRBV7-6 with TRBJ2-7, with 8 bases identical to TRBD1. The germline CDR1 and CDR2 sequences are SGHVS and FNYEAQ. V lost 8 bases, J lost 0 bases, and 3 bases stayed unmatched. CDR3 length equals 13 residues. As DNA, the CDR3 is TGTGCCAGCGGGGGACAGGACTCCTACGAGCAGTACTTC. Encoded protein: CASGGQDSYEQYF. Complete variable domain (other parts from reference TRBV7-6 and TRBJ2-7): GAGVSQSPRYKVTKRGQDVALRCDPISGHVSLYWYRQALGQGPEFLTYFNYEAQQDKSGLPNDRFSAERPEGSISTLTIQRTEQRDSAMYRCASGGQDSYEQYFGPGTRLTVT.

V and J are TRBV30 and TRBJ2-2; D not resolved. CDR1 and CDR2 (germline): GTSNPN, SVGIG (reference sequence). This CDR3 is 14 amino acids long. Trimming cost V 0 bases and J 4 bases, with 9 bases left between them. In DNA, the CDR3 is TGTGCCTGGAGTGTCGGGTCTGGCACCGGGGAGCTGTTTTTT. Protein sequence: CAWSVGSGTGELFF.

V gene TRBV7-2 combines with J gene TRBJ1-2; tentative D call: TRBD1 (6 bases). CDR1 is SGHTA, CDR2 FQGNSA, per germline. The V gene lost 5 bases and the J gene lost 3 bases, with 16 bases spanning the gap. The CDR3 totals 15 residues. Written as DNA, the CDR3 is TGTGCCAGCAGCGAGCACAGGGTCCCTTACTATGGCTACACCTTC. This sequence encodes CASSEHRVPYYGYTF.

The CDR3 nucleotides are TGTGCCAGCAGCTTAGCAGCTGAAGCTTTCTTT. Amino acid sequence: CASSLAAEAFF. The rearrangement uses TRBV7-8 and TRBJ1-1; D not certain. The CDR3 consists of 11 residues. Trimming removed 0 bases from V and 6 bases from J, with 2 bases in between. Germline lookup yields CDR1 SGHVS and CDR2 FQNEAQ. Drawing the rest from reference TRBV7-8 and TRBJ1-1, the complete variable domain is GAGVSQSPRYKVAKRGQDVALRCDPISGHVSLFWYQQALGQGPEFLTYFQNEAQLDKSGLPSDRFFAERPEGSVSTLKIQRTQQEDSAVYLCASSLAAEAFFGQGTRLTVV.

This sequence joins TRBV27 and TRBJ1-3; no definite D call. V was pared by 8 bases and J by 0 bases, with 8 bases between. The CDR3 is 13 residues long. From germline, CDR1 is MNHEY and CDR2 SMNVEV (reference sequence). The CDR3 loop is CASGLLSGNTIYF. The CDR3 region has the DNA TGTGCCAGCGGATTACTCTCTGGAAACACCATATATTTT.

Only a few counts were recorded for this clone. The gene calls are TRBV5-1 and TRBJ2-3; D gene ambiguous. The CDR3 length is 15 residues. The V and J ends lost 6 bases and 0 bases respectively, with 14 bases between them. From germline, CDR1 is SGHRS and CDR2 YFSETQ. The CDR3 DNA follows: TGCGCCAGCATGGATTTGGGGATAAGCACAGATACGCAGTATTTT. Translation gives CASMDLGISTDTQYF. Combining the CDR3 with reference TRBV5-1 and TRBJ2-3 gives the whole variable domain KAGVTQTPRYLIKTRGQQVTLSCSPISGHRSVSWYQQTPGQGLQFLFEYFSETQRNKGNFPGRFSGRQFSNSRSEMNVSTLELGDSALYLCASMDLGISTDTQYFGPGTRLTVL.

This clone was recorded a few times. V and J are TRBV11-2 and TRBJ2-5; possibly TRBD2 for D (6 bases). CDR1 is SGHAT, CDR2 FQNNGV, per germline. Deletions cut 6 bases from V and 1 base from J, with 12 bases between. CDR3 size: 14 residues. The CDR3 loop reads CASSAPGGQETQYF. CDR3 sequence (DNA): TGTGCCAGCAGTGCCCCCGGGGGCCAAGAGACCCAGTACTTC.

This chain joins TRBV9 and TRBJ2-7, with 8 positions matching TRBD1. The CDR3 sequence is 13 residues long. Germline V gene sequence: CDR1 SGDLS, CDR2 YYNGEE. The trim removed 3 bases at V and 5 bases at J, leaving 4 bases unmatched. In DNA form, the CDR3 reads TGTGCCAGCAGCGAGACAGGGGAGGACGAGCAGTACTTC. This translates into CASSETGEDEQYF. Full variable domain (outside the CDR3, taken from reference TRBV9 and TRBJ2-7): DSGVTQTPKHLITATGQRVTLRCSPRSGDLSVYWYQQSLDQGLQFLIQYYNGEERAKGNILERFSAQQFPDLHSELNLSSLELGDSALYFCASSETGEDEQYFGPGTRLTVT.

This clone has more than one count but fewer than ten. Additional DNA sequences in this sample encode the identical CDR3. The chain uses TRBV4-1 and TRBJ2-5, with D hard to call. The CDR3 has 13 amino acids. Trimming shortened V by 0 bases and J by 4 bases, and 6 bases separated the two germline ends. Per the germline V gene, CDR1 is MGHRA and CDR2 is YSYEKL. In DNA, the CDR3 is TGCGCCAGCAGCCAAGACTGGGGAGAGACCCAGTACTTC. Protein product: CASSQDWGETQYF.

The rearrangement links TRBV9 to TRBJ2-1; TRBD2 might be the D (6 bases). V was clipped by 0 bases and J by 6 bases, with 16 bases between them. CDR1 and CDR2 from the germline V gene are SGDLS and YYNGEE. The CDR3 contains 16 residues. CDR3 DNA: TGTGCCAGCAGCGTAGCTACCGTGGCGGGACCCAATGAGCAGTTCTTC. Encoded protein: CASSVATVAGPNEQFF. The variable domain in full, with the rest retrieved from reference TRBV9 and TRBJ2-1, is DSGVTQTPKHLITATGQRVTLRCSPRSGDLSVYWYQQSLDQGLQFLIQYYNGEERAKGNILERFSAQQFPDLHSELNLSSLELGDSALYFCASSVATVAGPNEQFFGPGTRLTVL.

DNA of the CDR3: TGCGCCAGCAGCCAAGGGTCTAGCGGGAGGACAGATACGCAGTATTTT. It is translated as CASSQGSSGRTDTQYF. The genes are TRBV4-3 and TRBJ2-3; 11 nucleotides agree with TRBD2. J gave up 3 bases and V 1 base, and 3 bases lay outside the gene matches. This CDR3 region has 16 residues. Germline V lookup: CDR1 LGHNA, CDR2 YSLEER.

The chain combines TRBV30 with TRBJ1-2; D possibly corresponds to TRBD1 (5 bases). Germline loops: CDR1 GTSNPN, CDR2 SVGIG (reference sequence). V gave up 4 bases and J gave up 6 bases, with 15 bases separating them. The CDR3 sequence is 13 residues long. The CDR3 DNA is TGTGCCTGGACCACCCCGGGGGAAGATGGCTACACCTTC. Protein product: CAWTTPGEDGYTF.

The CDR3 protein is CASSPQGYEQYF. The CDR3 nucleotides are TGTGCCAGCAGCCCCCAAGGCTACGAGCAGTACTTC. The chain carries TRBV11-1 and TRBJ2-7; D is unresolved. The CDR3 loop spans 12 amino acids. V shed 5 bases and J shed 3 bases, with 8 bases lying between them. Looked up from germline, CDR1 is SGHAT and CDR2 is FQDESV (reference sequence).

V gene TRBV27 combines with J gene TRBJ2-3; TRBD2 might be the D (6 bases). V lost 5 bases and J lost 2, with 14 bases in between. Per the germline V gene, CDR1 is MNHEY and CDR2 is SMNVEV (reference sequence). The CDR3 is 15 amino acids. The CDR3 protein is CASSPTGVTTDTQYF. CDR3 bases: TGTGCCAGCAGTCCGACGGGGGTAACCACAGATACGCAGTATTTT.

The chain links TRBV7-9 to TRBJ2-2, with TRBD1 matching over 8 bases. This CDR3 is built from 16 residues. Germline V CDR1 and CDR2: SEHNR, FQNEAQ (reference sequence). The V gene end was trimmed by 6 bases and the J gene end by 1 base; junction bases not matched to a gene: 7. CDR3 in amino acids: CASRDPGQGNTGELFF. CDR3 nucleotide sequence: TGTGCCAGCAGGGATCCCGGACAGGGGAACACCGGGGAGCTGTTTTTT.